Reported below is one T cell receptor (beta chain). This sample was taken from a study of blood T cell repertoires in COVID-19. Turning to the study itself: Spain, Italy and the United States supplied samples that represented acute and convalescent COVID-19. The analysed material was cDNA or gDNA that came from T cells, B-cell-depleted T cells, or PBMCs.

This CDR3 region has 15 residues. Unmatched junction bases numbered 4, after V lost 0 bases and J lost 3 bases. Germline V gene data show CDR1 as LGHDT and CDR2 as YNNKEL (reference sequence). As processed by the authors: By means of reference gene primer amplification, nucleated cell counts were estimated. The repertoire was sequenced with immunoSEQ multiplex PCR; TCRdb's copy has only in-frame clones and lacks some. The DNA was the basis for D and trimming; V, J and clone size are from that table. Of about 200,000 clones in the sample, around 82% are singletons; the top ten hold 8.2%. The sequenced sample was peripheral blood. V gene TRBV3-1 (or the pseudogene TRBV3-2) combines with J gene TRBJ1-2, with 7 positions matching TRBD1. The sequence derives from a woman between 50 and 59 years old with acute or convalescent COVID-19. Here the CDR3 DNA reads TGTGCCAGCAGCCAAGATAAGGGGGCGGACTATGGCTACACCTTC. It yields the protein CASSQDKGADYGYTF.